One and the same sample provided the 18 T cell receptor beta chains below, sequenced in a study of cytomegalovirus exposure and HLA in healthy donors. With 60 Vbeta and 13 Jbeta primers, the PCR was carried out. The method was immunoSEQ multiplex PCR; TCRdb's version includes in-frame clones alone and lacks a portion of them. The repertoire holds tens of thousands of clones, around 77% seen once, with 3.7% in the top ten. Material for sequencing was PBMCs. Every receptor here comes from a man between 25 and 39 years old in good health and CMV-seronegative.

This clone was picked up one time. V is TRBV7-2 and J is TRBJ1-6; the D gene is possibly TRBD1 (5 bases). From germline, CDR1 is SGHTA and CDR2 FQGNSA. There are 15 residues in the CDR3. Trimming removed 2 bases from V and 5 bases from J, with 10 bases in between. The CDR3 DNA reads TGTGCCAGCAGCTTACAGGGAATCAATAATTCACCCCTCCACTTT. As protein: CASSLQGINNSPLHF. The full variable domain, rest sourced from reference TRBV7-2 and TRBJ1-6, is GAGVSQSPSNKVTEKGKDVELRCDPISGHTALYWYRQSLGQGLEFLIYFQGNSAPDKSGLPSDRFSAERTGGSVSTLTIQRTQQEDSAVYLCASSLQGINNSPLHFGNGTRLTVT.

The V and J genes are TRBV5-6 and TRBJ1-5, with D perhaps TRBD1 (6 bases). CDR3 length: 14 residues. The ends were cut back, 2 bases at V and 6 bases at J, with 12 bases in the middle. CDR1 is SGHDT and CDR2 is YYEEEE in the germline V gene. The CDR3 nucleotides are TGTGCCAGCAGCTTTAGGCAGGGGTTTCAGCCCCAGCATTTT. Translation: CASSFRQGFQPQHF.

V and J are TRBV7-6 and TRBJ2-5, with a possible D match to TRBD1 (6 bases). The DNA end is a closer match to TRBJ2-7, so the J assignment may be wrong. The CDR3 has 15 amino acids. The germline gives CDR1 SGHVS, CDR2 FNYEAQ. DNA of the CDR3: TGTGCCAGCAGCTTAGGGGGACACCCGTCCTACGAGCAGTACTTC. The encoded protein is CASSLGGHPSYEQYF.

This chain joins TRBV13 and TRBJ2-3, with 8 bases aligning to TRBD2. This CDR3 has 17 amino acids. The V and J ends lost 2 bases and 2 bases, in that order; junction bases with no gene match: 9. Per the germline V gene, CDR1 is PRHDT and CDR2 is FYEKMQ (reference sequence). The CDR3 protein is CASSLRSRGGFTDTQYF. The CDR3 nucleotides are TGTGCCAGCAGCTTACGGTCTCGGGGGGGTTTCACAGATACGCAGTATTTT.

This chain uses TRBV2 with TRBJ2-3; 11 positions agree with TRBD2. The V segment lost 6 bases and the J segment 0 bases; nucleotides outside the gene matches: 5. Germline assignment: CDR1 SNHLY and CDR2 FYNNEI. This CDR3 is 16 amino acids long. This chain's CDR3 is CASRRGLAVSTDTQYF. The CDR3 DNA reads TGTGCCAGCAGGAGGGGACTAGCGGTTAGCACAGATACGCAGTATTTT.

The gene calls are TRBV7-9 and TRBJ2-7, with a tentative D call TRBD1 (6 bases). Trimming cost V 5 bases and J 1 base, with 12 bases left between them. The CDR3 spans 14 residues. Germline values: CDR1 SEHNR, CDR2 FQNEAQ (reference sequence). CDR3 amino acids: CASSKVGQSYEQYF. The CDR3 DNA reads as TGTGCCAGCAGCAAGGTCGGACAGTCCTACGAGCAGTACTTC.

The chain couples TRBV9 to TRBJ2-1; D gene unclear. CDR3 length equals 14 residues. Germline loops: CDR1 SGDLS, CDR2 YYNGEE. V was cut by 6 bases and J by 0 bases, with 10 bases left in between. The CDR3 DNA reads as TGTGCCAGCACTACAGCCTCCTCCTACAATGAGCAGTTCTTC. Amino acids: CASTTASSYNEQFF.

This chain uses TRBV5-4 with TRBJ1-5; a possible D gene is TRBD1 (5 bases). The CDR3 totals 14 residues. Looked up from germline, CDR1 is SGHNT and CDR2 is YYREEE (reference sequence). Trimming cost V 2 bases and J 1 base, with 7 bases left between them. The CDR3 nucleotides read TGTGCCAGCAGCTTTCAGGGAAGCAATCAGCCCCAGCATTTT. Encoded protein: CASSFQGSNQPQHF.

This sequence joins TRBV11-2 and TRBJ1-4, with 9 bases aligning to TRBD1. CDR1 and CDR2 (germline): SGHAT, FQNNGV. This CDR3 has 17 residues. The V gene end was trimmed by 5 bases and the J gene end by 0 bases; junction bases not matched to a gene: 7. In nucleotides, the CDR3 is TGTGCCAGCAGCAAGGACAGGGGACCTGCAACTAATGAAAAACTGTTTTTT. Its translation: CASSKDRGPATNEKLFF.

A few counts support this clone. This chain uses TRBV6-6 with TRBJ2-7; a weak D match, TRBD2 (6 bases). The CDR3 is 13 residues long. Germline lookup yields CDR1 MNHNY and CDR2 SVGAGI (reference sequence). V was shortened by 4 bases and J by 6 bases, with 13 bases between the two germline ends. The CDR3 bases are TGTGCCAGCAGTTTGAGGGACTCCCTCGAGCAGTACTTC. Translated, it gives CASSLRDSLEQYF.

The V gene is TRBV4-1, the J gene TRBJ2-1, with no clear D. This CDR3 contains 16 residues. V was trimmed by 0 bases and J by 0 bases, leaving 9 bases between them. CDR1 is MGHRA, CDR2 YSYEKL, per germline. The CDR3 DNA sequence: TGCGCCAGCAGCCAAGAGTCACCGAGCTCCTACAATGAGCAGTTCTTC. Amino acid sequence: CASSQESPSSYNEQFF.

In its sample, this clone was seen a few times. The V and J genes are TRBV7-2 and TRBJ2-7; 7 nucleotides align to TRBD1. Trimming took 4 bases from V and 2 from J; bases not matched to a gene: 2. This CDR3 has 13 residues. Germline values: CDR1 SGHTA, CDR2 FQGNSA. CDR3 amino acids: CASSSGQTYEQYF. The CDR3 DNA follows: TGTGCCAGCAGCTCGGGACAGACCTACGAGCAGTACTTC.

This clone turned up a few times. This rearrangement joins TRBV6-5 to TRBJ1-4; 8 nucleotides match TRBD1. This CDR3 has 14 amino acids. V lost 8 bases, J lost 5 bases, and 7 bases stayed unmatched. Germline values: CDR1 MNHEY, CDR2 SVGAGI. CDR3 residues: CASGQGAGNEKLFF. The CDR3 nucleotides are TGTGCCAGCGGGCAGGGGGCAGGGAATGAAAAACTGTTTTTT.

The CDR3 DNA reads TGTGCCTGGGGACTAGCTTACGAGCAGTACTTC. Its translation: CAWGLAYEQYF. The V call is TRBV30, the J call TRBJ2-7; the match to TRBD2 covers 8 bases. The CDR3 has 11 residues. Germline CDR1 reads GTSNPN; CDR2 reads SVGIG (reference sequence). The trim removed 5 bases at V and 4 bases at J, leaving 1 base unmatched.

The rearrangement links TRBV27 to TRBJ2-2; 7 bases match TRBD2. Unmatched junction bases numbered 0, after V lost 1 base and J lost 4 bases. This CDR3 comprises 14 residues. Germline V CDR1 and CDR2: MNHEY, SMNVEV (reference sequence). For the CDR3, the DNA is TGTGCCAGCAGTTTATGGGAGGGCACCGGGGAGCTGTTTTTT. Protein product: CASSLWEGTGELFF.

This clone was found once. The chain carries TRBV19 and TRBJ2-1; D is possibly TRBD2 (6 bases). V shed 5 bases and J shed 7 bases, with 24 bases lying between them. CDR1 and CDR2 from the germline V gene are LNHDA and SQIVND (reference sequence). The CDR3 totals 17 residues. Written as DNA, the CDR3 is TGTGCCAGTAGTCGGGCGGGACCCAACATGGGTTTGAATGAGCAGTTCTTC. The encoded protein is CASSRAGPNMGLNEQFF.

The table lists this clone with a count of one. The V gene is TRBV15, the J gene TRBJ1-2; the D gene is possibly TRBD1 (5 bases). V lost 1 base and J lost 7, with 13 bases in between. The CDR3 is made up of 14 amino acids. Germline V gene lookup returns CDR1 LNHNV and CDR2 YYDKDF (reference sequence). In DNA form, the CDR3 reads TGTGCCACCAGCAGAGGCTGGGGGGAGGGTGGCTACACCTTC. Its translation is CATSRGWGEGGYTF.

This chain connects TRBV10-2 to TRBJ2-1, with D maybe TRBD2 (6 bases). This CDR3 contains 13 residues. Germline-derived CDR1 and CDR2 are WSHSY and SAAADI. The germline V and J ends were trimmed by 4 bases and 4 bases, with 8 bases remaining between them. The CDR3 DNA sequence: TGCGCCAGCAGTGCCGGGGGATACAATGAGCAGTTCTTC. It encodes CASSAGGYNEQFF.